This entry lists 8 T cell receptor beta chains sequenced from one sample in a study of blood T cell repertoires in COVID-19. The method was immunoSEQ multiplex PCR; TCRdb's version includes in-frame clones alone and lacks a portion of them. The table includes around 250,000 clones, 80% to 90% detected once. Sequenced input: peripheral blood. All receptors derive from an elderly man with acute or convalescent COVID-19.

The chain recombines TRBV7-2 with TRBJ2-1, with 14 bases fitting TRBD2. The CDR3 covers 17 residues. V dropped 4 bases and J dropped 6; count of bases not matched to a gene: 8. Germline CDR1 reads SGHTA; CDR2 reads FQGNSA. The CDR3: CASSSRKGLAGANEQFF. As DNA, the CDR3 is TGTGCCAGCAGCTCAAGAAAGGGACTAGCGGGAGCCAATGAGCAGTTCTTC.

The chain employs TRBV7-2 and TRBJ1-3, with TRBD1 as a possible D gene (5 bases). CDR1 is SGHTA and CDR2 is FQGNSA in the germline V gene. This CDR3 has 15 residues. The V and J ends lost 1 base and 0 bases respectively, with 7 bases between them. CDR3 sequence reads: CASSLVRGSGNTIYF. The CDR3 DNA is TGTGCCAGCAGCTTAGTTAGGGGCTCTGGAAACACCATATATTTT. Together with reference TRBV7-2 and TRBJ1-3, the CDR3 gives the full variable domain: GAGVSQSPSNKVTEKGKDVELRCDPISGHTALYWYRQSLGQGLEFLIYFQGNSAPDKSGLPSDRFSAERTGGSVSTLTIQRTQQEDSAVYLCASSLVRGSGNTIYFGEGSWLTVV.

This sequence joins TRBV3-1 (or the pseudogene TRBV3-2) and TRBJ1-5; the match to TRBD1 covers 11 bases. CDR3 length: 15 residues. Trimming removed 9 bases from V and 6 bases from J; junction bases left unmatched: 10. Germline-derived CDR1 and CDR2 are LGHDT and YNNKEL (reference sequence). The CDR3 here is CASGQGAQIAQPQHF. CDR3 bases: TGTGCCAGTGGACAGGGGGCGCAAATTGCTCAGCCCCAGCATTTT.

This sequence joins TRBV6-5 and TRBJ2-7, with 9 bases identical to TRBD2. The CDR3 has 13 amino acids. From germline, CDR1 is MNHEY and CDR2 SVGAGI. J was trimmed by 3 bases and V by 6 bases; bases with no gene match: 3. The DNA for the CDR3 is TGTGCCAGCAGGGCGGGAGGGGTCTACGAGCAGTACTTC. Its translation: CASRAGGVYEQYF.

The chain joins TRBV6-5 to TRBJ2-1, with TRBD1 matching 9 bases. CDR1 and CDR2 (germline): MNHEY, SVGAGI. The V and J ends lost 7 bases and 1 base, in that order; junction bases with no gene match: 5. The CDR3 loop spans 15 amino acids. CDR3 nucleotides: TGTGCCAGCATCCTACAGGGGGCTTCCTACAATGAGCAGTTCTTC. It codes for CASILQGASYNEQFF.

This sequence joins TRBV27 and TRBJ2-1; the match to TRBD2 covers 11 bases. The V gene's germline CDR1 is MNHEY and CDR2 SMNVEV (reference sequence). The CDR3 contains 16 residues. V trimming: 3 bases; J trimming: 1 base; junction bases outside the gene matches: 2. CDR3 sequence reads: CASSFTSGGSYNEQFF. The CDR3 DNA reads as TGTGCCAGCAGTTTTACTAGCGGGGGTTCCTACAATGAGCAGTTCTTC.

This clone was seen ten or more times. The chain couples TRBV5-6 to TRBJ2-1, with TRBD2 identical over 7 bases. The V gene end was trimmed by 2 bases and the J gene end by 5 bases; junction bases not matched to a gene: 7. The V gene's germline CDR1 is SGHDT and CDR2 YYEEEE. This CDR3 contains 15 residues. The CDR3 sequence: CASSFYSGIHNEQFF. In nucleotides, the CDR3 is TGTGCCAGCAGCTTCTACAGCGGGATTCACAATGAGCAGTTCTTC.

The rearrangement links TRBV19 to TRBJ1-2; TRBD1 agrees at 8 bases. The CDR3 is made up of 14 amino acids. V was pared by 4 bases and J by 12 bases, with 13 bases of the junction left unmatched. Per germline, CDR1 LNHDA and CDR2 SQIVND (reference sequence). The CDR3 DNA follows: TGTGCCAGTAGTACCAACGACAGGGGAGGAGGGCACACCTTC. This gives the protein CASSTNDRGGGHTF.